Shown below are 27 T cell receptor beta chains from a single sample sequenced in a study of molecular identifiers for immune sequencing clone quantification. TCRdb itself ran the PCR reads through MiXCR, one entry per CDR3 protein. The sample includes 90,000 to 120,000 distinct CDR3 sequences, roughly a third seen only once; the top ten take around 4.2%. The sample taken for sequencing was naive CD8+ T cells from blood, with Jurkat cell RNA spiked in. Subset specified: FACS-sorted CD8+CD4-CCR7+CD45RA+ naive T cells. Receptor source: a human donor in good health. Some libraries in this study had Jurkat cell RNA spiked in.

This clonotype has more than one count but fewer than ten. This chain joins TRBV27 and TRBJ2-1, with 7 positions matching TRBD2. This CDR3 comprises 16 residues. V shed 0 bases, J shed 4 bases, and the junction held 6 bases outside the gene matches. Per the germline V gene, CDR1 is MNHEY and CDR2 is SMNVEV (reference sequence). The CDR3 here is CASSLSSSGRYNEQFF. CDR3 nucleotide sequence: TGTGCCAGCAGTTTATCCTCTAGCGGTAGATACAATGAGCAGTTCTTC.

Note on this clonotype: A much larger clonotype is one base distant, so this may be a read error. The chain is built from TRBV7-9 and TRBJ2-1, with a possible D match to TRBD2 (6 bases). Trimming stripped 6 bases from V and 0 bases from J, with 18 bases between. Germline-derived CDR1 and CDR2 are SEHNR and FQNEAQ (reference sequence). The CDR3 has 17 residues. This chain's CDR3 is CASRSSCGKSSYNEQFF. The CDR3 DNA sequence: TGTGCCAGCAGGTCGTCTTGCGGGAAGAGCTCCTACAATGAGCAGTTCTTC. Full variable domain (remainder filled in from reference TRBV7-9 and TRBJ2-1): DTGVSQNPRHKITKRGQNVTFRCDPISEHNRLYWYRQTLGQGPEFLTYFQNEAQLEKSRLLSDRFSAERPKGSFSTLEIQRTEQGDSAMYLCASRSSCGKSSYNEQFFGPGTRLTVL.

In this sample, this clonotype turned up many times. This rearrangement joins TRBV5-4 to TRBJ2-7; D not certain. V lost 7 bases and J lost 6, with 11 bases in between. Germline-derived CDR1 and CDR2 are SGHNT and YYREEE (reference sequence). This CDR3 spans 11 amino acids. Here the CDR3 reads CASPLRVEQYF. CDR3 sequence (DNA): TGTGCCAGCCCACTCAGAGTCGAGCAGTACTTC.

The chain couples TRBV27 to TRBJ1-4; D call uncertain. Trimming pared 5 bases from V and 7 bases from J, leaving 17 bases between. The germline V gene has CDR1 MNHEY and CDR2 SMNVEV (reference sequence). This CDR3 has 15 amino acids. The CDR3 nucleotides are TGTGCCAGCAGTCCCCTAGGGAGGGTTGGTGAAAAACTGTTTTTT. Encoded protein: CASSPLGRVGEKLFF. Full variable domain (rest looked up from reference TRBV27 and TRBJ1-4): EAQVTQNPRYLITVTGKKLTVTCSQNMNHEYMSWYRQDPGLGLRQIYYSMNVEVTDKGDVPEGYKVSRKEKRNFPLILESPSPNQTSLYFCASSPLGRVGEKLFFGSGTQLSVL.

The chain links TRBV27 to TRBJ2-7; the D gene is possibly TRBD1 (5 bases). Germline CDR1 is MNHEY and CDR2 is SMNVEV (reference sequence). Trimming took 8 bases from V and 8 from J, leaving 10 bases between them. The length of the CDR3 is 10 residues. CDR3 bases: TGTGCCAGCGGACGACAGAAGCAGTACTTC. Translated: CASGRQKQYF.

The sample holds many counts of this clonotype. The chain carries TRBV6-5 and TRBJ2-4; D is perhaps TRBD1 (5 bases). Germline V lookup: CDR1 MNHEY, CDR2 SVGAGI. The V and J ends lost 5 bases and 0 bases respectively, with 11 bases between them. This CDR3 is built from 15 residues. The CDR3 sequence is CASSSRQLAKNIQYF. The CDR3, as DNA: TGTGCCAGCAGTAGCCGACAGCTAGCCAAAAACATTCAGTACTTC.

Only a few counts were recorded for this clonotype. The gene calls are TRBV5-1 and TRBJ1-3; TRBD1 matches at 10 bases. V shed 4 bases and J 2 bases; nucleotides not matched to a gene: 3. CDR3 length equals 15 residues. The germline V gene has CDR1 SGHRS and CDR2 YFSETQ. The chain's CDR3 is CASSTDRGPGNTIYF. In nucleotides, the CDR3 is TGCGCCAGCAGCACCGACAGGGGGCCTGGAAACACCATATATTTT.

This clonotype has a single count. The chain joins TRBV29-1 to TRBJ2-7; D is unresolved. Germline V gene lookup returns CDR1 SQVTM and CDR2 ANQGSEA. There are 13 residues in the CDR3. Trimming removed 4 bases from V and 2 bases from J, with 12 bases in between. Here the CDR3 DNA reads TGCAGCGTTGTAGTGATGAGCCCCTACGAGCAGTACTTC. Protein product: CSVVVMSPYEQYF.

This clonotype has more than one count but fewer than ten. V gene TRBV12-5 combines with J gene TRBJ1-1; D remains unclear. The CDR3 is 13 residues long. Germline V gene data show CDR1 as LGHNT and CDR2 as FRNRAP. Trimming left V 3 bases short and J 2 bases short, with 7 bases between. DNA for the CDR3: TGTGCTAGTGGTTTAAACACTAACACTGAAGCTTTCTTT. Its protein product is CASGLNTNTEAFF. The full variable domain, in which reference TRBV12-5 and TRBJ1-1 provide the parts outside the CDR3, is DARVTQTPRHKVTEMGQEVTMRCQPILGHNTVFWYRQTMMQGLELLAYFRNRAPLDDSGMPKDRFSAEMPDATLATLKIQPSEPRDSAVYFCASGLNTNTEAFFGQGTRLTVV.

There are a few counts of this clonotype. The CDR3 nucleotides are TGCGCCAGCAGCCAAGAGATATCAGGGTGGGGGGCCAACGTCCTGACTTTC. Translated: CASSQEISGWGANVLTF. The chain carries TRBV4-3 and TRBJ2-6, with a weak D call TRBD1 (5 bases). Germline V gene sequence: CDR1 LGHNA, CDR2 YSLEER. Trimming removed 0 bases at V and 4 bases at J, with 13 bases between. The CDR3 is 17 amino acids.

This clonotype has a single count. The rearrangement links TRBV9 to TRBJ2-2, with D possibly TRBD1 on 5 matching bases. V was trimmed by 3 bases and J by 5 bases, leaving 11 bases between them. Germline assignment: CDR1 SGDLS and CDR2 YYNGEE. The CDR3 has 14 residues. CDR3 in DNA: TGTGCCAGCAGCGGGGCAGGGTTGACCGGGGAGCTGTTTTTT. Translated, it gives CASSGAGLTGELFF. Filled out from reference TRBV9 and TRBJ2-2, the complete variable domain reads DSGVTQTPKHLITATGQRVTLRCSPRSGDLSVYWYQQSLDQGLQFLIQYYNGEERAKGNILERFSAQQFPDLHSELNLSSLELGDSALYFCASSGAGLTGELFFGEGSRLTVL.

This clonotype was counted only a few times. This rearrangement joins TRBV19 to TRBJ1-5; the D is unclear. CDR3 length: 12 amino acids. The V end was cut by 7 bases, the J end by 4 bases, with 8 bases between. The germline V gene has CDR1 LNHDA and CDR2 SQIVND (reference sequence). Here the CDR3 DNA reads TGTGCCAGTACCCTGTATAATCAGCCCCAGCATTTT. Amino acids: CASTLYNQPQHF. Variable domain in full (rest from reference TRBV19 and TRBJ1-5): DGGITQSPKYLFRKEGQNVTLSCEQNLNHDAMYWYRQDPGQGLRLIYYSQIVNDFQKGDIAEGYSVSREKKESFPLTVTSAQKNPTAFYLCASTLYNQPQHFGDGTRLSIL.

The table lists this clonotype with a few counts. The chain employs TRBV27 and TRBJ2-3; TRBD1 agrees at 10 bases. The germline V gene has CDR1 MNHEY and CDR2 SMNVEV (reference sequence). This CDR3 contains 16 residues. The V gene end was trimmed by 6 bases and the J gene end by 2 bases; junction bases not matched to a gene: 8. CDR3 amino acids: CASRSAGTGDTDTQYF. The CDR3 bases are TGTGCCAGCAGATCAGCCGGGACAGGGGACACAGATACGCAGTATTTT.

This clonotype was seen many times. The chain links TRBV27 to TRBJ1-5; the D is unclear. CDR3 length: 14 residues. Germline V lookup: CDR1 MNHEY, CDR2 SMNVEV (reference sequence). The ends were cut back, 3 bases at V and 5 bases at J, with 11 bases in the middle. CDR3 DNA sequence: TGTGCCAGCAGTTTCGGCACGGTAGATCAGCCCCAGCATTTT. Amino acid sequence: CASSFGTVDQPQHF.

The V gene is TRBV7-9, the J gene TRBJ1-1, with a tentative D call TRBD1 (5 bases). The V and J ends lost 10 bases and 1 base respectively, with 19 bases between them. There are 15 residues in the CDR3. Germline V CDR1 and CDR2: SEHNR, FQNEAQ (reference sequence). The CDR3 nucleotides are TGTGCCACAGAGGGCAGGGAGGCGGGGAACACTGAAGCTTTCTTT. Its translation: CATEGREAGNTEAFF.

This clonotype turned up a few times. The CDR3 region has the DNA TGCAGTGCTAGAGTAACGGGTACTAGCTCCTACGAGCAGTACTTC. Translating it yields CSARVTGTSSYEQYF. The chain combines TRBV20-1 with TRBJ2-7, with a weak D call TRBD2 (5 bases). The CDR3 contains 15 residues. V was trimmed by 1 base and J by 0 bases, leaving 13 bases between them. Germline values: CDR1 DFQATT, CDR2 SNEGSKA (reference sequence).

This clonotype came up a few times. This chain connects TRBV7-2 to TRBJ2-3; 9 bases align to TRBD2. J gave up 7 bases and V 5 bases, and 10 bases lay outside the gene matches. The CDR3 covers 15 residues. Germline assignment: CDR1 SGHTA and CDR2 FQGNSA. The CDR3 nucleotides are TGTGCCAGCAGCCTCGGGACTAGCCGATTCAATACGCAGTATTTT. Amino acid sequence: CASSLGTSRFNTQYF.

The sample holds a few counts of this clonotype. CDR3 coding DNA: TGTGCCAGCGGGACAGGGCAGCACGAGCAGTACTTC. It yields the protein CASGTGQHEQYF. The V call is TRBV5-4, the J call TRBJ2-7; TRBD1 matches at 9 bases. This CDR3 comprises 12 residues. CDR1 is SGHNT and CDR2 is YYREEE in the germline V gene (reference sequence). V trimming: 7 bases; J trimming: 5 bases; junction bases outside the gene matches: 4. Full variable domain (rest looked up from reference TRBV5-4 and TRBJ2-7): ETGVTQSPTHLIKTRGQQVTLRCSSQSGHNTVSWYQQALGQGPQFIFQYYREEENGRGNFPPRFSGLQFPNYSSELNVNALELDDSALYLCASGTGQHEQYFGPGTRLTVT.

A word on this clonotype: With a much larger clone just one base away, this may be a read error. The chain uses TRBV10-3 and TRBJ2-7; 8 nucleotides agree with TRBD1. The CDR3 length is 13 residues. Germline V gene lookup returns CDR1 ENHRY and CDR2 SYGVKD. Losses at the gene ends were 6 bases for V and 7 bases for J; bases not matched to a gene: 8. CDR3 residues: CAISITGGGEQYF. CDR3 coding DNA: TGTGCCATCAGCATCACAGGGGGTGGTGAGCAGTACTTC.

This clonotype appeared many times. This rearrangement joins TRBV6-2 or TRBV6-3 to TRBJ1-1, with unresolved D. Germline V gene data show CDR1 as MNHEY and CDR2 as SVGEGT. The CDR3 extends over 13 amino acids. V was trimmed by 6 bases and J by 3 bases, leaving 11 bases between them. CDR3 bases: TGTGCCAGCAGAGACGGCGATCACACTGAAGCTTTCTTT. Its translation is CASRDGDHTEAFF.

As for this clonotype: Likely a read error: the CDR3 ends without its conserved phenylalanine or tryptophan. The chain has TRBV9 and TRBJ2-7; either TRBD1 or TRBD2 may supply D (5 bases each). CDR1 SGDLS and CDR2 YYNGEE come from the germline V gene. Deletions cut 2 bases from V and 0 bases from J, with 9 bases between. This CDR3 is 14 amino acids long. CDR3 in amino acids: CASSVGADSYEQYI. CDR3 bases: TGTGCCAGCAGCGTCGGGGCGGACTCCTACGAGCAGTACATC.

The table lists this clonotype with a few counts. This chain connects TRBV7-9 to TRBJ2-7; 7 bases agree with TRBD2. The CDR3 is made up of 16 amino acids. V dropped 0 bases and J dropped 4; count of bases not matched to a gene: 9. The germline V gene encodes CDR1 SEHNR and CDR2 FQNEAQ (reference sequence). CDR3 amino acids: CASSLAGGSPGYEQYF. The CDR3 region has the DNA TGTGCCAGCAGCTTAGCGGGCGGGAGCCCGGGGTACGAGCAGTACTTC. Drawing the rest from reference TRBV7-9 and TRBJ2-7, the complete variable domain is DTGVSQNPRHKITKRGQNVTFRCDPISEHNRLYWYRQTLGQGPEFLTYFQNEAQLEKSRLLSDRFSAERPKGSFSTLEIQRTEQGDSAMYLCASSLAGGSPGYEQYFGPGTRLTVT.

The genes are TRBV29-1 and TRBJ2-1; the match to TRBD2 covers 7 bases. Germline values: CDR1 SQVTM, CDR2 ANQGSEA. V gave up 1 base and J gave up 0 bases; unmatched junction bases: 6. CDR3 length equals 16 residues. The CDR3 loop reads CSVEGLAASSYNEQFF. The CDR3 nucleotides read TGCAGCGTTGAAGGTCTAGCGGCAAGCTCCTACAATGAGCAGTTCTTC.

In its sample, this clonotype was seen a few times. The chain uses TRBV5-1 and TRBJ1-1; D unclear. Trimming stripped 0 bases from V and 1 base from J, with 10 bases between. Per the germline V gene, CDR1 is SGHRS and CDR2 is YFSETQ. This CDR3 has 15 amino acids. CDR3 bases: TGCGCCAGCAGCTTGGATATGACCCCGAACACTGAAGCTTTCTTT. This codes for CASSLDMTPNTEAFF.

This clonotype was counted many times. The chain has TRBV7-2 and TRBJ2-5, with a weak D call TRBD1 (5 bases). This CDR3 is built from 14 residues. Per the germline V gene, CDR1 is SGHTA and CDR2 is FQGNSA. Trimming pared 1 base from V and 3 bases from J, leaving 9 bases between. CDR3 DNA sequence: TGTGCCAGCAGCTTAGTGGGGCCTAAAGAGACCCAGTACTTC. It yields the protein CASSLVGPKETQYF.

This clonotype was seen only once. This may be a read error, as it is one base from a much larger clone. DNA for the CDR3: TGTGCCAGCAGCATCCTCGGACAGGGTCCTAGGCAGTTCTACAATGAGCAGTCCTTC. Its protein is CASSILGQGPRQFYNEQSF. This chain links TRBV7-6 with TRBJ2-1, with 8 bases fitting TRBD1. Looked up from germline, CDR1 is SGHVS and CDR2 is FNYEAQ. The CDR3 has 19 amino acids.

As concerns this clonotype: A read error is possible here, since a much larger clone lies one base away. The chain carries TRBV7-6 and TRBJ2-7; no reliable D call. The CDR3 runs to 13 residues. Looked up from germline, CDR1 is SGHVS and CDR2 is FNYEAQ. The CDR3 DNA is TGTGCCAGCAGCTTATACGAAACCTACGAGCTGTACTTC. This gives the protein CASSLYETYELYF.